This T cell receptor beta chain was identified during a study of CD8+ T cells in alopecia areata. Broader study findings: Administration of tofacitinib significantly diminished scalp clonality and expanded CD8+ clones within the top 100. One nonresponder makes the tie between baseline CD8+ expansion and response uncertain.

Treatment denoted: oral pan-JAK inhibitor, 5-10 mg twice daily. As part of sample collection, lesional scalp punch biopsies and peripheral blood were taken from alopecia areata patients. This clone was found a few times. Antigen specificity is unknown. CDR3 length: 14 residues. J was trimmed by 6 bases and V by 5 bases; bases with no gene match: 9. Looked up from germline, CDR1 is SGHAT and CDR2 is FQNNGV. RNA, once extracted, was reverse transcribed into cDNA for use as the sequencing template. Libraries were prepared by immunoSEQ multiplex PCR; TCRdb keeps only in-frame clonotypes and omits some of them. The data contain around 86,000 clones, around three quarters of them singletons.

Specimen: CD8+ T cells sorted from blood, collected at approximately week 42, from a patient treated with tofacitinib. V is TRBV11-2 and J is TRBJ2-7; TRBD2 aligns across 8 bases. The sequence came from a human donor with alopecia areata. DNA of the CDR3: TGTGCCAGCAGCCGAAGCGGGAGCGCCCGCGAGCAGTACTTC. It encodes CASSRSGSAREQYF.